This passage covers 24 T cell receptor beta chains from one sample sequenced in a study of cytomegalovirus exposure and HLA in healthy donors. The repertoire was sequenced with immunoSEQ multiplex PCR; TCRdb's copy has only in-frame clones and lacks some. The data show under 250,000 clones, roughly 91% seen once. Source material: PBMCs. Receptor source: a woman under 30 in good health and CMV-seropositive.

The chain carries TRBV19 and TRBJ1-4, with 7 bases matching TRBD1. Looked up from germline, CDR1 is LNHDA and CDR2 is SQIVND (reference sequence). The junction had 12 bases not matched to a gene; V was cut back by 6 bases and J by 8 bases. This CDR3 has 15 residues. The CDR3 DNA sequence: TGTGCCAGTAGGCCCCGGGACAGTGCCTCCGAAAAACTGTTTTTT. Translation: CASRPRDSASEKLFF.

The chain is built from TRBV19 and TRBJ1-5; D is perhaps TRBD1 (6 bases). V lost 6 bases, J lost 7 bases, and 19 bases lay in between. Germline CDR1 is LNHDA and CDR2 is SQIVND (reference sequence). The CDR3 covers 15 residues. This CDR3 reads CASRLTHGGLQPQHF. The CDR3 coding sequence is TGTGCCAGTAGGCTTACACACGGGGGGCTCCAGCCCCAGCATTTT. Together with reference TRBV19 and TRBJ1-5, the CDR3 gives the full variable domain: DGGITQSPKYLFRKEGQNVTLSCEQNLNHDAMYWYRQDPGQGLRLIYYSQIVNDFQKGDIAEGYSVSREKKESFPLTVTSAQKNPTAFYLCASRLTHGGLQPQHFGDGTRLSIL.

This clone occurred a few times. V gene TRBV10-3 combines with J gene TRBJ1-2, with 10 bases lining up with TRBD1. V trimming: 6 bases; J trimming: 7 bases; junction bases outside the gene matches: 5. This CDR3 contains 13 residues. Germline CDR1 ENHRY, CDR2 SYGVKD. Here the CDR3 DNA reads TGTGCCATCAGCGGACAGGGGGAGTCTGGCTACACCTTC. Translation: CAISGQGESGYTF.

This chain links TRBV7-3 with TRBJ1-2, with a tentative D call TRBD1 (6 bases). Germline V gene data show CDR1 as SGHTA and CDR2 as FQGTGA. V lost 1 base and J lost 7, with 19 bases in between. This CDR3 comprises 16 residues. The CDR3 DNA reads TGTGCCAGCAGCTTAATGTCACAGGGCCCCCACTGTGGCTACACCTTC. Its translation: CASSLMSQGPHCGYTF.

This chain links TRBV10-3 with TRBJ2-7; 16 nucleotides agree with TRBD2. With V trimmed by 7 bases and J by 12 bases, 12 bases remained unmatched. Germline V gives CDR1 ENHRY, CDR2 SYGVKD. The CDR3 totals 15 residues. CDR3 amino acids: CAIIVTPGLAGGVYF. CDR3 nucleotide sequence: TGTGCCATCATCGTTACCCCGGGACTAGCGGGAGGGGTGTACTTC.

This clone was seen once. The chain combines TRBV12-5 with TRBJ1-1; no reliable D call. The CDR3 is made up of 17 amino acids. V gave up 0 bases and J gave up 0 bases, with 14 bases separating them. Germline V lookup: CDR1 LGHNT, CDR2 FRNRAP. Written as DNA, the CDR3 is TGTGCTAGTGGTTTGGTACTCGGTCCGAGGATGAACACTGAAGCTTTCTTT. Translation gives CASGLVLGPRMNTEAFF.

The rearrangement uses TRBV28 and TRBJ2-3; 10 nucleotides align to TRBD2. V shed 7 bases and J 1 base; nucleotides not matched to a gene: 8. The germline CDR1 and CDR2 sequences are MDHEN and SYDVKM. The CDR3 covers 16 residues. The DNA of the CDR3 is TGTGCCAGCACCATGGGGCTAGCGGGAGGCACAGATACGCAGTATTTT. Its translation: CASTMGLAGGTDTQYF.

The chain has TRBV19 and TRBJ2-5; possible D gene TRBD2, 6 bases. The V gene lost 8 bases and the J gene lost 9 bases, with 25 bases spanning the gap. The CDR3 extends over 15 amino acids. The germline V gene has CDR1 LNHDA and CDR2 SQIVND (reference sequence). The CDR3: CASAPSREERVAQYF. CDR3 nucleotide sequence: TGTGCCAGTGCACCATCAAGGGAGGAGAGAGTGGCCCAGTACTTC.

This sequence joins TRBV10-3 and TRBJ1-1; D remains unclear. The CDR3 is 15 residues long. V shed 0 bases and J shed 4 bases, with 12 bases lying between them. CDR1 is ENHRY and CDR2 is SYGVKD in the germline V gene. The CDR3 nucleotides are TGTGCCATCAGTGAGTCGGCCAGGCGGGGCACTGAAGCTTTCTTT. This encodes CAISESARRGTEAFF.

The gene calls are TRBV4-1 and TRBJ1-5; D gene ambiguous. This CDR3 has 15 amino acids. Trimming stripped 4 bases from V and 0 bases from J, with 10 bases between. The germline V gene encodes CDR1 MGHRA and CDR2 YSYEKL. The CDR3 region is CASSLQRNSNQPQHF. Written as DNA, the CDR3 is TGCGCCAGCAGCCTACAAAGAAATAGCAATCAGCCCCAGCATTTT.

This clone appeared once. This sample includes further DNA sequences coding for the same CDR3. The chain joins TRBV2 to TRBJ1-1, with 7 bases lining up with TRBD1. V lost 4 bases, J lost 4 bases, and 6 bases stayed unmatched. CDR3 length: 14 amino acids. Germline V gene data show CDR1 as SNHLY and CDR2 as FYNNEI. Written as DNA, the CDR3 is TGTGCCAGCAGTGTGGAGGGGGCTGGCACTGAAGCTTTCTTT. Residues: CASSVEGAGTEAFF.

The sample holds a few counts of this clone. This chain joins TRBV27 and TRBJ1-2, with a tentative D call TRBD1 (6 bases). Trimming removed 2 bases from V and 3 bases from J, with 19 bases in between. The germline gives CDR1 MNHEY, CDR2 SMNVEV (reference sequence). The CDR3 spans 17 residues. CDR3 protein: CASSLTNMDRSYYGYTF. As DNA, the CDR3 is TGTGCCAGCAGTTTAACCAATATGGACAGATCCTACTATGGCTACACCTTC.

The chain has TRBV11-2 and TRBJ2-7; 7 bases align to TRBD2. The length of the CDR3 is 17 residues. CDR1 and CDR2 (germline): SGHAT, FQNNGV. V lost 1 base, J lost 5 bases, and 14 bases stayed unmatched. The CDR3 here is CASSLAYQRDVQDEQYF. The CDR3 DNA reads TGTGCCAGCAGCTTAGCCTACCAGCGGGATGTTCAGGACGAGCAGTACTTC.

The chain recombines TRBV5-1 with TRBJ1-1; 8 nucleotides match TRBD1. The CDR3 has 14 amino acids. The germline V gene has CDR1 SGHRS and CDR2 YFSETQ. V shed 4 bases and J 3 bases; nucleotides not matched to a gene: 5. CDR3: CASSGTGIYTEAFF. The CDR3 coding sequence is TGCGCCAGCAGCGGGACAGGAATTTACACTGAAGCTTTCTTT. Complete variable domain (other parts from reference TRBV5-1 and TRBJ1-1): KAGVTQTPRYLIKTRGQQVTLSCSPISGHRSVSWYQQTPGQGLQFLFEYFSETQRNKGNFPGRFSGRQFSNSRSEMNVSTLELGDSALYLCASSGTGIYTEAFFGQGTRLTVV.

The chain uses TRBV30 and TRBJ2-1; a weak D match, TRBD2 (5 bases). The CDR3 runs to 13 residues. V lost 4 bases, J lost 4 bases, and 11 bases lay in between. Germline CDR1 GTSNPN, CDR2 SVGIG (reference sequence). In nucleotides, the CDR3 is TGTGCCTGGAACCTAGGGAGATACAATGAGCAGTTCTTC. It yields the protein CAWNLGRYNEQFF.

The chain has TRBV7-3 and TRBJ2-1; 12 bases are shared with TRBD2. CDR1 is SGHTA, CDR2 FQGTGA, per germline. Unmatched junction bases numbered 2, after V lost 6 bases and J lost 5 bases. The CDR3 runs to 14 residues. CDR3 loop: CASSRLAGDNEQFF. The CDR3 DNA sequence: TGTGCCAGCAGTCGACTAGCGGGAGACAATGAGCAGTTCTTC.

This chain connects TRBV7-9 to TRBJ2-7; 13 bases are a match to TRBD2. The CDR3 spans 15 residues. Trimming took 5 bases from V and 6 from J; bases not matched to a gene: 7. The germline V gene has CDR1 SEHNR and CDR2 FQNEAQ (reference sequence). The CDR3 DNA reads as TGTGCCAGCAGCCCCGGACTAGCGGGAGAAAGCGAGCAGTACTTC. This translates into CASSPGLAGESEQYF.

The CDR3 protein is CASSLWPLGGRAADEQFF. The CDR3 DNA reads TGCGCCAGCAGCTTGTGGCCATTAGGCGGGAGGGCCGCGGATGAGCAGTTCTTC. This rearrangement joins TRBV5-1 to TRBJ2-1; 9 bases line up with TRBD2. CDR1 and CDR2 from the germline V gene are SGHRS and YFSETQ. This CDR3 has 18 amino acids. V was clipped by 1 base and J by 8 bases; unmatched bases: 16.

DNA for the CDR3: TGTGCCAGCAGTTTCAACGCAGGGAAGAGGGGGACAGATACGCAGTATTTT. It yields the protein CASSFNAGKRGTDTQYF. This rearrangement joins TRBV28 to TRBJ2-3; possibly TRBD1 for D (6 bases). CDR3 size: 17 residues. V lost 3 bases to trimming and J lost 3 bases, with 19 bases between them. The germline V gene has CDR1 MDHEN and CDR2 SYDVKM.

This chain uses TRBV10-3 with TRBJ2-3; 9 nucleotides match TRBD2. V shed 7 bases and J 0 bases; nucleotides not matched to a gene: 11. From germline, CDR1 is ENHRY and CDR2 SYGVKD. This CDR3 has 17 amino acids. CDR3 loop: CAIKAASGTASTDTQYF. The DNA for the CDR3 is TGTGCCATCAAGGCGGCTAGCGGGACGGCGAGCACAGATACGCAGTATTTT.

The V call is TRBV5-1, the J call TRBJ2-7, with 10 bases aligning to TRBD1. Germline CDR1 reads SGHRS; CDR2 reads YFSETQ. The CDR3 contains 16 residues. After removal of 3 bases from V and 1 base from J, the junction contained 7 bases not matched to a gene. CDR3 nucleotides: TGCGCCAGCAGCTCGGCACCGGGACAGGGGTCCTACGAGCAGTACTTC. It encodes CASSSAPGQGSYEQYF.

The chain combines TRBV11-3 with TRBJ2-1, with 7 bases identical to TRBD2. The V gene's germline CDR1 is SGHNT and CDR2 YENEEA. The V and J ends lost 1 base and 7 bases, in that order; junction bases with no gene match: 7. The CDR3 contains 15 residues. CDR3 amino acids: CASSLGGGAGNEQFF. The CDR3 bases are TGTGCCAGCAGCTTAGGGGGAGGGGCGGGGAATGAGCAGTTCTTC.

The chain links TRBV18 to TRBJ2-5; weak D call: TRBD1 (6 bases). V gave up 6 bases and J gave up 1 base, with 15 bases separating them. Germline CDR1 and CDR2: KGHSH and LQKENI. The CDR3 contains 15 residues. The chain's CDR3 is CASSRTLDSQETQYF. In DNA, the CDR3 is TGTGCCAGCTCTCGAACCCTGGACAGCCAAGAGACCCAGTACTTC.

This chain connects TRBV7-9 to TRBJ1-2; the match to TRBD1 covers 8 bases. CDR3 length: 13 amino acids. The V gene end was trimmed by 5 bases and the J gene end by 6 bases; junction bases not matched to a gene: 5. CDR1 is SEHNR, CDR2 FQNEAQ, per germline (reference sequence). CDR3: CASSPDRANGYTF. As DNA, the CDR3 is TGTGCCAGCAGCCCGGACAGGGCCAATGGCTACACCTTC.